This T cell receptor beta chain was documented in a study of blood T cell repertoires in COVID-19. Whole-study context: Sites across the United States, Italy and Spain contributed samples from acute and convalescent COVID-19. T cells, B-cell-depleted T cells, or PBMCs supplied cDNA or gDNA.

Authors' processing steps: For nucleated cells, counts were estimated from reference gene primer amplification. This table comes from immunoSEQ multiplex PCR, and its TCRdb copy is limited to in-frame clones, with some not included. D and trimming come from the DNA, and the V and J calls and clone size come from that table. The sample yields 45,000 to 55,000 clones, 65% to 85% seen once. Concerning this clone: No DNA is shown, since the ends of the CDR3 on it are uncertain; the CDR3 is the one TCRdb lists.

The CDR3 length equals 17 residues, ends included. Germline V lookup: CDR1 SGHNT, CDR2 YYREEE (reference sequence). The receptor was derived from a man aged 45-60 years with acute or convalescent COVID-19. The sequencing input was peripheral blood. The chain uses TRBV5-4 and TRBJ2-1; the D call of TRBD2 is as the table states it, not checked on the DNA. The CDR3 spells CASSFRGRFKGGNEQFF.